Shown below are 14 T cell receptor beta chains from a single sample sequenced in a study of blood T cell repertoires in COVID-19. Produced via immunoSEQ multiplex PCR; TCRdb's table is partial and in-frame only. This table holds 300,000 to 450,000 clones, 85% found once. Sequenced input: peripheral blood. The receptors were sampled from a woman aged 18-29 years with acute or convalescent COVID-19.

This clone was recorded once. This chain joins TRBV28 and TRBJ1-1, with a tentative D call TRBD1 (5 bases). The germline CDR1 and CDR2 sequences are MDHEN and SYDVKM. The V and J ends lost 2 bases and 10 bases respectively, with 11 bases between them. The CDR3 contains 12 residues. In nucleotides, the CDR3 is TGTGCCAGCAGTTTAGATAGGAGGGGAGCTTTCTTT. It translates to CASSLDRRGAFF.

The V call is TRBV2, the J call TRBJ1-2; 9 bases match TRBD1. Germline V gene lookup returns CDR1 SNHLY and CDR2 FYNNEI. J was trimmed by 2 bases and V by 5 bases; bases with no gene match: 3. The CDR3 contains 14 residues. Here the CDR3 DNA reads TGTGCCAGCAGTCCGGACAGGGGAAACTATGGCTACACCTTC. Encoded protein: CASSPDRGNYGYTF.

The V and J genes are TRBV24-1 and TRBJ1-4; TRBD1 agrees at 8 bases. The CDR3 runs to 19 residues. J lost 0 bases, V lost 5 bases, and 13 bases had no gene match. Germline CDR1 reads KGHDR; CDR2 reads SFDVKD. CDR3 sequence reads: CATSAGRTGQGATNEKLFF. Written as DNA, the CDR3 is TGTGCCACCAGTGCCGGCAGGACAGGGCAGGGGGCAACTAATGAAAAACTGTTTTTT.

The J gene is TRBJ2-2, the V gene TRBV9; 12 bases fit TRBD2. This CDR3 has 19 residues. The V segment lost 5 bases and the J segment 4 bases; nucleotides outside the gene matches: 15. CDR1 is SGDLS and CDR2 is YYNGEE in the germline V gene. The CDR3 nucleotides are TGTGCCAGCAGTGCCCGCGGGCTAGCGGGGGGGCCTACCACCGGGGAGCTGTTTTTT. It yields the protein CASSARGLAGGPTTGELFF.

The chain carries TRBV28 and TRBJ2-1; TRBD1 is a possible D gene (6 bases). Deletions cut 7 bases from V and 8 bases from J, with 15 bases between. Germline CDR1 and CDR2: MDHEN and SYDVKM. The CDR3 covers 13 residues. The CDR3 DNA follows: TGTGCCAGCACCCCAAGGGGGAGCGATGAGCAGTTCTTC. Its translation is CASTPRGSDEQFF.

V gene TRBV18 combines with J gene TRBJ2-7, with unresolved D. The CDR3 is made up of 14 amino acids. Per germline, CDR1 KGHSH and CDR2 LQKENI. The V end was cut by 5 bases, the J end by 2 bases, with 13 bases between. Here the CDR3 DNA reads TGTGCCAGCTCAAACGGTGGTAAAACCTACGAGCAGTACTTC. As protein: CASSNGGKTYEQYF.

The chain combines TRBV2 with TRBJ2-7; 7 nucleotides agree with TRBD1. With 5 bases clipped from V and 3 bases from J, the junction kept 7 bases outside the gene matches. This CDR3 region has 14 residues. Germline V lookup: CDR1 SNHLY, CDR2 FYNNEI. The chain's CDR3 is CASSPDRVVYEQYF. Here the CDR3 DNA reads TGTGCCAGCAGTCCAGACAGGGTAGTCTACGAGCAGTACTTC.

This chain links TRBV7-9 with TRBJ2-7, with TRBD2 matching 10 bases. CDR3 length equals 19 residues. In germline, CDR1 is SEHNR, CDR2 FQNEAQ (reference sequence). Unmatched junction bases numbered 19, after V lost 5 bases and J lost 3 bases. CDR3 nucleotide sequence: TGTGCCAGCAGCCACCTAAGAGAAGCGGGGGGGCCGGTTTACTACGAGCAGTACTTC. Its protein product is CASSHLREAGGPVYYEQYF.

V is TRBV19 and J is TRBJ2-2; 9 bases are shared with TRBD2. The CDR3 runs to 20 residues. Per germline, CDR1 LNHDA and CDR2 SQIVND (reference sequence). Trimming at V came to 3 bases and at J to 3 bases, leaving 17 bases not matched to a gene. The CDR3 loop is CASSIFSGRDPRAHTGELFF. CDR3 sequence (DNA): TGTGCCAGTAGTATTTTTAGCGGGAGAGACCCCAGGGCTCACACCGGGGAGCTGTTTTTT.

The chain couples TRBV19 to TRBJ1-5, with 9 bases matching TRBD1. After removal of 5 bases from V and 3 bases from J, the junction contained 8 bases not matched to a gene. Germline CDR1 and CDR2: LNHDA and SQIVND (reference sequence). This CDR3 contains 16 residues. The CDR3 DNA reads as TGTGCCAGTAGTGGACCGGGACAGGGCCACAATCAGCCCCAGCATTTT. The encoded protein is CASSGPGQGHNQPQHF.

The rearrangement joins TRBV29-1 to TRBJ1-1; tentative D call: TRBD1 (5 bases). Germline V gene data show CDR1 as SQVTM and CDR2 as ANQGSEA. Between the trimmed V and J ends, which lost 5 bases and 1 base, there was a span of 14 bases. The length of the CDR3 is 14 residues. The CDR3 region has the DNA TGCAGCGTTCACGGACCTCAGGGGAACACTGAAGCTTTCTTT. This sequence encodes CSVHGPQGNTEAFF.

The chain carries TRBV4-2 and TRBJ2-3; 7 nucleotides align to TRBD2. The CDR3 is 15 amino acids. The trim removed 4 bases at V and 6 bases at J, leaving 10 bases unmatched. Per the germline V gene, CDR1 is LGHNA and CDR2 is YNFKEQ. CDR3 sequence (DNA): TGTGCCAGCAGCCGAGATGGGGATAGCGGGGATACGCAGTATTTT. Its translation is CASSRDGDSGDTQYF.

The chain is built from TRBV28 and TRBJ2-1; 7 nucleotides agree with TRBD1. V shed 4 bases, J shed 7 bases, and the junction held 7 bases outside the gene matches. Germline values: CDR1 MDHEN, CDR2 SYDVKM. The CDR3 loop spans 14 amino acids. The CDR3 DNA reads as TGTGCCAGCAGTTCCCGGGCACAGGGGAATGAGCAGTTCTTC. Its protein is CASSSRAQGNEQFF.

This chain links TRBV19 with TRBJ1-2, with D maybe TRBD1 (6 bases). Looked up from germline, CDR1 is LNHDA and CDR2 is SQIVND (reference sequence). With 4 bases removed from V and 4 bases from J, the gap between germline ends came to 16 bases. This CDR3 region has 15 residues. The CDR3 nucleotides are TGTGCCAGTAGTAGATCAGGGACATCCTCCTATGGCTACACCTTC. Its translation: CASSRSGTSSYGYTF.